This T cell receptor beta chain was sequenced in a study of cytomegalovirus exposure and HLA in healthy donors. The study's findings and limits: Rare sequences made up most TCRs, while some public TCRs were found in many donors. First-cohort TCR clusters tended to co-occur in the 120 or so validation repertoires, a later analysis found.

Remarks on this clone: What it binds is unknown.

Produced via immunoSEQ multiplex PCR; TCRdb's table is partial and in-frame only. The sample yields about 200,000 clones, about 90% seen once. These donors were members of the roughly 110-subject validation cohort, a group separate from the roughly 700-subject first cohort. Source material: PBMCs. This clonotype originated in a woman under 30 in good health and CMV-seronegative.

The CDR3 here is CAWSVRGNEQYF. CDR3 nucleotides: TGTGCCTGGAGTGTGAGGGGGAACGAGCAGTACTTC. V usage is TRBV30 and J usage is TRBJ2-7; perhaps TRBD1 as D (6 bases). The CDR3 sequence is 12 residues long. With 0 bases removed from V and 5 bases from J, the gap between germline ends came to 8 bases. Germline loops: CDR1 GTSNPN, CDR2 SVGIG (reference sequence).